This passage covers 16 T cell receptor beta chains from one sample sequenced in a study of cytomegalovirus exposure and HLA in healthy donors (TCRdb year 2017). Library prep was done by the immunoSEQ multiplex PCR assay. For the multiplex PCR, a mixture combining 60 forward primers for TCR Vbeta segments and 13 reverse primers for TCR Jbeta segments was used. In its TCRdb copy, this immuneACCESS table keeps in-frame sequences only and misses some clones. Where compared with another copy, unresolved V genes explain less than half of these, and the others have no known cause. Here the sample has approximately 130,000 clones; approximately 78% occur a single time. The ten largest clones take up around 7.8% of the sample. The source material was PBMCs. These receptors all stem from a woman aged 50 to 65 in good health and CMV-seropositive.

The chain joins TRBV30 to TRBJ1-5; D may be TRBD1 (6 bases). The ends were cut back, 1 base at V and 9 bases at J, with 22 bases in the middle. Germline V gives CDR1 GTSNPN, CDR2 SVGIG (reference sequence). The CDR3 consists of 16 residues. The CDR3 reads CAWSAQNSGVEGPQHF. The CDR3 coding sequence is TGTGCCTGGAGTGCACAAAACTCAGGGGTCGAGGGGCCCCAGCATTTT.

V is TRBV19 and J is TRBJ1-2, with TRBD1 matching over 8 bases. J was trimmed by 4 bases and V by 7 bases; bases with no gene match: 11. CDR1 is LNHDA, CDR2 SQIVND, per germline (reference sequence). The CDR3 length is 15 residues. The CDR3 DNA reads TGTGCCAGTATCGCCCGGGACAGGAGCCTCTATGGCTACACCTTC. Protein product: CASIARDRSLYGYTF.

The V call is TRBV7-9, the J call TRBJ2-7, with a possible D match to TRBD2 (7 bases). Trimming pared 5 bases from V and 1 base from J, leaving 12 bases between. This CDR3 has 14 residues. The germline V gene encodes CDR1 SEHNR and CDR2 FQNEAQ (reference sequence). CDR3 in amino acids: CASSLEGGSYEQYF. In nucleotides, the CDR3 is TGTGCCAGCAGCCTAGAGGGGGGGTCCTACGAGCAGTACTTC.

The gene calls are TRBV5-1 and TRBJ1-4; no clear D gene. V was shortened by 0 bases and J by 0 bases, with 9 bases between the two germline ends. This CDR3 spans 16 amino acids. The germline V gene has CDR1 SGHRS and CDR2 YFSETQ. The CDR3 protein is CASSLAVIATNEKLFF. CDR3 DNA sequence: TGCGCCAGCAGCTTGGCTGTTATTGCAACTAATGAAAAACTGTTTTTT.

This sequence joins TRBV19 and TRBJ1-4, with D perhaps TRBD1 (5 bases). Trimming took 3 bases from V and 8 from J, leaving 7 bases between them. Germline lookup yields CDR1 LNHDA and CDR2 SQIVND (reference sequence). CDR3 length: 12 residues. CDR3 nucleotide sequence: TGTGCCAGTAGTATCCGACAGGAAAAACTGTTTTTT. Its protein product is CASSIRQEKLFF. Full variable domain (missing parts from reference TRBV19 and TRBJ1-4): DGGITQSPKYLFRKEGQNVTLSCEQNLNHDAMYWYRQDPGQGLRLIYYSQIVNDFQKGDIAEGYSVSREKKESFPLTVTSAQKNPTAFYLCASSIRQEKLFFGSGTQLSVL.

The chain links TRBV7-9 to TRBJ1-5, with TRBD1 as a possible D gene (5 bases). Between the trimmed V and J ends, which lost 6 bases and 3 bases, there was a span of 15 bases. CDR1 SEHNR and CDR2 FQNEAQ come from the germline V gene (reference sequence). The CDR3 loop spans 15 amino acids. In nucleotides, the CDR3 is TGTGCCAGCAGTCCCTCGGGCAGGGACAATCAGCCCCAGCATTTT. This gives the protein CASSPSGRDNQPQHF.

This clone was counted between two and nine times. CDR3 DNA sequence: TGTGCCAGCAGCCCCGGCAGCCAGGATTCACCCCTCCACTTT. Translated, it gives CASSPGSQDSPLHF. This sequence joins TRBV7-9 and TRBJ1-6; D is unclear. The CDR3 contains 14 residues. Trimming removed 5 bases from V and 8 bases from J, with 13 bases in between. Per the germline V gene, CDR1 is SEHNR and CDR2 is FQNEAQ (reference sequence). Filled out from reference TRBV7-9 and TRBJ1-6, the complete variable domain reads DTGVSQNPRHKITKRGQNVTFRCDPISEHNRLYWYRQTLGQGPEFLTYFQNEAQLEKSRLLSDRFSAERPKGSFSTLEIQRTEQGDSAMYLCASSPGSQDSPLHFGNGTRLTVT.

The chain couples TRBV5-1 to TRBJ1-3; D gene ambiguous. The V gene lost 4 bases and the J gene lost 4 bases, with 21 bases spanning the gap. CDR3 size: 17 residues. Germline-derived CDR1 and CDR2 are SGHRS and YFSETQ. For the CDR3, the DNA is TGCGCCAGCAGCCCCCATACCCTAATTGAAGCGGGAAACACCATATATTTT. This translates into CASSPHTLIEAGNTIYF.

The chain links TRBV20-1 to TRBJ2-3; the D is unclear. The germline CDR1 and CDR2 sequences are DFQATT and SNEGSKA (reference sequence). This CDR3 is 11 amino acids long. Trimming took off 6 bases at V and 6 bases at J, with 10 bases between the two ends. The DNA for the CDR3 is TGCAGTGCCCTAGTCCTGGATACGCAGTATTTT. Translation gives CSALVLDTQYF.

The genes are TRBV15 and TRBJ1-6, with a possible D match to TRBD1 (6 bases). The CDR3 spans 15 residues. From germline, CDR1 is LNHNV and CDR2 YYDKDF (reference sequence). V was shortened by 3 bases and J by 2 bases, with 8 bases between the two germline ends. The CDR3 region has the DNA TGTGCCACCAGCAGGGACAGAACCTATAATTCACCCCTCCACTTT. Amino acid sequence: CATSRDRTYNSPLHF.

This rearrangement joins TRBV6-1 to TRBJ2-4, with 10 bases matching TRBD2. Per germline, CDR1 MNHNS and CDR2 SASEGT. V was clipped by 2 bases and J by 12 bases; unmatched bases: 4. The CDR3 has 13 residues. CDR3 amino acids: CASSESRLAGQYF. In nucleotides, the CDR3 is TGTGCCAGCAGTGAATCCCGACTAGCGGGTCAGTACTTC.

This clone was recorded once. The sample holds other DNA sequences that translate to the same CDR3. The chain is built from TRBV5-1 and TRBJ2-7, with 10 bases identical to TRBD1. This CDR3 is 14 amino acids long. With V trimmed by 0 bases and J by 6 bases, 3 bases remained unmatched. Germline V lookup: CDR1 SGHRS, CDR2 YFSETQ. The CDR3 sequence is CASSLGQGAREQYF. Here the CDR3 DNA reads TGCGCCAGCAGCTTGGGACAGGGGGCTCGCGAGCAGTACTTC.

CDR3 coding DNA: TGTGCCAGCAGTTTGGCCCTGGGTGAGGGGAGGGTCTACGAGCAGTACTTC. Residues: CASSLALGEGRVYEQYF. The chain joins TRBV27 to TRBJ2-5; 7 bases are shared with TRBD2. Near its end, the DNA agrees better with TRBJ2-7, so the J call may be wrong. The CDR3 loop spans 17 amino acids. Germline V gene lookup returns CDR1 MNHEY and CDR2 SMNVEV (reference sequence).

The rearrangement links TRBV19 to TRBJ2-1; TRBD2 matches 7 bases. CDR1 and CDR2 from the germline V gene are LNHDA and SQIVND (reference sequence). CDR3 length equals 14 residues. V trimming: 7 bases; J trimming: 4 bases; junction bases outside the gene matches: 7. In nucleotides, the CDR3 is TGTGCCAGTAACGGCGGGAGAAGTTACAATGAGCAGTTCTTC. Translated: CASNGGRSYNEQFF.

The sample holds one count of this clone. CDR3 sequence (DNA): TGTGCCAGCAGCGTAGGTGCTGGCGGGGGAGGTGAGACCCAGTACTTC. This codes for CASSVGAGGGGETQYF. The genes are TRBV9 and TRBJ2-5; the match to TRBD2 covers 7 bases. V shed 0 bases, J shed 5 bases, and the junction held 10 bases outside the gene matches. Germline assignment: CDR1 SGDLS and CDR2 YYNGEE. CDR3 length: 16 amino acids.

This chain connects TRBV18 to TRBJ2-1; TRBD2 aligns across 10 bases. V lost 2 bases to trimming and J lost 6 bases; unmatched junction nucleotides: 1. The CDR3 is made up of 14 amino acids. CDR1 and CDR2 (germline): KGHSH, LQKENI. CDR3 coding DNA: TGTGCCAGCTCACCAGGACTAGCGGCCAATGAGCAGTTCTTC. Its protein is CASSPGLAANEQFF.